This TCR beta chain was captured in a study of blood T cells in healthy people across ages. With a J-beta primer mix and a sample-barcoded 5' primer, a second PCR ran roughly 6 to 12 cycles. A single record per CDR3 protein comes from TCRdb applying MiXCR to the 5' RACE reads. The sample has about 800,000 distinct CDR3 sequences; approximately 25% are singletons. After removal of 6 bases from V and 5 bases from J, the junction contained 5 bases not matched to a gene. The CDR3 extends over 13 amino acids. This sample also appeared in a second study, on T cells of mothers and their children.

The receptor comes from a boy younger than 18 in good health. The chain employs TRBV12-3 or TRBV12-4 and TRBJ2-5, with 8 bases that match TRBD2. Sequencing was carried out using blood. This chain's CDR3 is CASRRTSSETQYF. CDR3 in DNA: TGTGCCAGCAGGAGGACTAGCTCGGAGACCCAGTACTTC.